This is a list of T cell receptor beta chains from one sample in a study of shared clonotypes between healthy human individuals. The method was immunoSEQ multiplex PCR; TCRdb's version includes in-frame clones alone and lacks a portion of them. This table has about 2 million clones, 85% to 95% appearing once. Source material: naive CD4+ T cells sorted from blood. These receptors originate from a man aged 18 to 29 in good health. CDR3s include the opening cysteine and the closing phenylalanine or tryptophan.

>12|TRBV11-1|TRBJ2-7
CASRGDRVEQYF
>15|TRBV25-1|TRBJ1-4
CASSAGISSNEKLFF
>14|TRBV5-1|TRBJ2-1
CASSSASLDSEQFF
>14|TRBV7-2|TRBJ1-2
CASRPPWTGHGYTF
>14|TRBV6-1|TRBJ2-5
CASSELTGTETQYF
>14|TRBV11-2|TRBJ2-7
CASSLSGATYEQYF
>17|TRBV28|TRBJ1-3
CASSEATGFSSGNTIYF
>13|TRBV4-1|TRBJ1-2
CAGSPSEGFGYTF
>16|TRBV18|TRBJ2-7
CASSSLAGAPVGQQYF
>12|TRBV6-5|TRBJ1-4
CASSRDNEKLFF
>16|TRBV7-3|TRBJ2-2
CASSEEDRGNTGELFF
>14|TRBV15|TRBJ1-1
CATSRDPPGTEAFF
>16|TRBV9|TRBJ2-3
CASSVGTNRGTDTQYF